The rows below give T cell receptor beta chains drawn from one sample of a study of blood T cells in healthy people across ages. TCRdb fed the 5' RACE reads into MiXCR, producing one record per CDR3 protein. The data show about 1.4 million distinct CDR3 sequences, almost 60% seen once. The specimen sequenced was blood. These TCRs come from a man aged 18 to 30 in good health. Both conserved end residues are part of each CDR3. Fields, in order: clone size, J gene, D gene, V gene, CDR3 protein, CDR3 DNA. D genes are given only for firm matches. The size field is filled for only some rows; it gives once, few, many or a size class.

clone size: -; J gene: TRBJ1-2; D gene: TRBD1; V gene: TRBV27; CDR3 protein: CASSLSWTGNSYTF; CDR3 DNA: TGTGCCAGCAGTTTATCATGGACAGGGAATAGCTACACCTTC
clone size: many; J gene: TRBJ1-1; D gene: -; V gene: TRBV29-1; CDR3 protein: CSVQAGAAFF; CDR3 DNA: TGCAGCGTTCAGGCCGGGGCCGCTTTCTTT
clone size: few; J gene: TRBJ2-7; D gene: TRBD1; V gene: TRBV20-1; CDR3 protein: CSARGGTGNEQYF; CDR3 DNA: TGCAGTGCTAGAGGAGGGACAGGGAACGAGCAGTACTTC
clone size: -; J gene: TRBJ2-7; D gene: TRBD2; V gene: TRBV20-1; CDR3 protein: CSAQGLAERYEQYF; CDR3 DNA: TGCAGTGCCCAGGGACTAGCGGAAAGATACGAGCAGTACTTC
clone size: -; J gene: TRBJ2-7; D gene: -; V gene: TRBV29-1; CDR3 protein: CSVVQGTYEQYF; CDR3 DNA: TGCAGCGTTGTTCAGGGAACCTACGAGCAGTACTTC
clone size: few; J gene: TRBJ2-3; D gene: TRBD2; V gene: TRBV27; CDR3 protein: CASSPRTSGGSDTQYF; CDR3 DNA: TGTGCCAGCAGTCCGCGGACTAGCGGGGGATCAGATACGCAGTATTTT
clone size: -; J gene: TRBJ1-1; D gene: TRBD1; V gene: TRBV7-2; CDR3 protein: CASNQHRGNTEAFF; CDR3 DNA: TGTGCCAGCAACCAACACAGGGGAAACACTGAAGCTTTCTTT
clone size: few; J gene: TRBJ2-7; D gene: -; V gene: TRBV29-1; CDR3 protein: CSVEAEGGYEQYF; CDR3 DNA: TGCAGCGTTGAAGCGGAGGGAGGCTACGAGCAGTACTTC
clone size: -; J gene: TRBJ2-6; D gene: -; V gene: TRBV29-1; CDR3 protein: CSVGAPRDSGANVLTF; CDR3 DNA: TGCAGCGTTGGGGCTCCTCGGGACTCTGGGGCCAACGTCCTGACTTTC
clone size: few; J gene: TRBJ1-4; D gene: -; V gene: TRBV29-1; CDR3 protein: CSGGDLNEKLFF; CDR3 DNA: TGCAGCGGGGGGGATCTAAATGAAAAACTGTTTTTT
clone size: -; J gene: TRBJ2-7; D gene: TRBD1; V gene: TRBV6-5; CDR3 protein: CASSSGPQGGNEQYF; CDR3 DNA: TGTGCCAGCAGCTCCGGACCCCAAGGGGGCAATGAGCAGTACTTC
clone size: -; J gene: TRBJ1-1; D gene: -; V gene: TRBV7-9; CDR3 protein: CASSLGHGTEAFF; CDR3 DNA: TGTGCCAGCAGCTTAGGGCACGGCACTGAAGCTTTCTTT
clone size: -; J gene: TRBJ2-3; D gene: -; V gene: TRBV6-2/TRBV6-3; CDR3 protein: CASSLVAYTDTQYF; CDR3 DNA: TGTGCCAGCAGTTTAGTAGCCTATACAGATACGCAGTATTTT
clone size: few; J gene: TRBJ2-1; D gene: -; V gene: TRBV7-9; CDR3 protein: CASRQGSSYNEQFF; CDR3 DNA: TGTGCCAGCAGACAGGGTAGCTCCTACAATGAGCAGTTCTTC
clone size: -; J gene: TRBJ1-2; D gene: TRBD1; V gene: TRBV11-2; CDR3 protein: CASSPDAGGYGYTF; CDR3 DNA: TGTGCCAGCAGCCCCGATGCAGGGGGCTATGGCTACACCTTC
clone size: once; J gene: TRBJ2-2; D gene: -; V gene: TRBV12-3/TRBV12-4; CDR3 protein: CASSSEGGPNTGELFF; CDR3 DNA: TGTGCCAGCAGTTCTGAGGGGGGGCCAAACACCGGGGAGCTGTTTTTT
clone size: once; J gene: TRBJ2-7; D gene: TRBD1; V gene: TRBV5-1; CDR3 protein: CASSPPRDRVDEQYF; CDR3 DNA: TGCGCCAGCAGCCCCCCCCGGGACAGGGTTGACGAGCAGTACTTC
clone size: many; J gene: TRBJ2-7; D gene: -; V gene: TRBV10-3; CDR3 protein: CAISESGYEQYF; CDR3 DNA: TGTGCCATCAGTGAGTCTGGGTACGAGCAGTACTTC
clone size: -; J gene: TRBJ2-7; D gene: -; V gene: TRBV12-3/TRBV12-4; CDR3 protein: CASSFGRDNGEQYF; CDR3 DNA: TGTGCCAGCAGTTTCGGCAGGGATAATGGCGAGCAGTACTTC
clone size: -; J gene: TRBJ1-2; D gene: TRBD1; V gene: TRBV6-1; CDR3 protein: CASTWDRGRGGYTF; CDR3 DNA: TGTGCCAGCACCTGGGACAGGGGGCGCGGTGGCTACACCTTC
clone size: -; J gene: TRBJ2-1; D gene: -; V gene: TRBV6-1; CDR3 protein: CASKTGGEQFF; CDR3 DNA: TGTGCCAGTAAGACCGGGGGTGAGCAGTTCTTC
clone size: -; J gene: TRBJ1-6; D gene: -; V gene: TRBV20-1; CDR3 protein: CSATRQGSSPLHF; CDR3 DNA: TGCAGTGCTACCCGCCAAGGGAGTTCACCCCTCCACTTT
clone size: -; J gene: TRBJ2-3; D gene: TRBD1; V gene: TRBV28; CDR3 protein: CAADQGVRADTQYF; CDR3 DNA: TGTGCCGCCGACCAGGGGGTTCGCGCAGATACGCAGTATTTT
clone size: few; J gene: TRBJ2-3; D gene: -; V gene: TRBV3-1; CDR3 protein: CASSRDVDTQYF; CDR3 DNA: TGTGCCAGCAGCCGTGATGTAGATACGCAGTATTTT